The rows below give T cell receptor beta chains drawn from one sample of a study of control samples from healthy donors and cancer patients. Assay used: immunoSEQ multiplex PCR; TCRdb lists only in-frame clones, some missing. In the table there are some 200,000 clones, around 94% of which are singletons. Sequenced material: blood. These receptors all stem from a man over 45 in good health. The CDR3 runs from the conserved cysteine through the conserved F or W. D genes are given only for firm matches. Size values are once, few and many counts, or a class for expanded clones, and some rows have none.

clone size,V gene,J gene,D gene,CDR3 protein,CDR3 DNA
NA,TRBV28,TRBJ1-2,NA,CASSWSNYGYTF,TGTGCCAGCAGTTGGTCTAACTATGGCTACACCTTC
NA,TRBV19,TRBJ2-2,NA,CASSRRSSNTGELFF,TGTGCCAGTAGTAGGAGGAGCAGTAACACCGGGGAGCTGTTTTTT
NA,TRBV5-1,TRBJ2-1,NA,CASSPLSRSYNEQFF,TGCGCCAGCAGCCCCCTTAGCCGCTCCTACAATGAGCAGTTCTTC
NA,TRBV6-5,TRBJ2-3,NA,CASSYSGPPTDTQYF,TGTGCCAGCAGTTACTCCGGGCCCCCGACAGATACGCAGTATTTT
NA,TRBV30,TRBJ1-5,NA,CAWSVQVGNQPQHF,TGTGCCTGGAGTGTACAGGTGGGAAATCAGCCCCAGCATTTT
NA,TRBV18,TRBJ2-5,NA,CASSLERGHWYF,TGTGCCAGCTCACTGGAGCGGGGACATTGGTACTTC
NA,TRBV28,TRBJ2-3,TRBD1,CASSPPFLFQGVTDTQYF,TGTGCCAGCAGTCCACCGTTTTTGTTCCAGGGGGTCACAGATACGCAGTATTTT
NA,TRBV28,TRBJ1-2,NA,CASSSPGAATYGYTF,TGTGCCAGCAGTTCCCCCGGGGCCGCCACCTATGGCTACACCTTC
NA,TRBV27,TRBJ2-2,NA,CASSSQNTGELFF,TGTGCCAGCAGTTCGCAGAACACCGGGGAGCTGTTTTTT
NA,TRBV6-5,TRBJ1-1,NA,CASTLGQPNTEAFF,TGTGCCAGCACCCTAGGACAGCCCAACACTGAAGCTTTCTTT
NA,TRBV7-3,TRBJ2-3,TRBD2,CASSPGLAGSTDTQYF,TGTGCCAGCAGTCCAGGGTTAGCGGGTAGCACAGATACGCAGTATTTT
NA,TRBV5-1,TRBJ2-3,NA,CASSVTSNLDTQYF,TGCGCCAGCAGCGTGACTAGTAATCTGGATACGCAGTATTTT
NA,TRBV5-1,TRBJ1-1,TRBD1,CASSGDRGREAFF,TGCGCCAGCAGCGGGGACAGGGGGCGTGAAGCTTTCTTT
NA,TRBV9,TRBJ1-2,NA,CASRGNRDGYTF,TGTGCCAGCAGGGGAAACAGGGATGGCTACACCTTC
NA,TRBV5-1,TRBJ1-3,NA,CASSLVWGSGNTIYF,TGCGCCAGCAGCTTGGTTTGGGGCTCTGGAAACACCATATATTTT
NA,TRBV9,TRBJ2-7,TRBD2,CASSSRGTSGSEQYF,TGTGCCAGCAGCTCTCGCGGGACTAGCGGGAGCGAGCAGTACTTC
NA,TRBV18,TRBJ2-7,NA,CASSPGQKTYEQYF,TGTGCCAGCTCACCGGGACAAAAGACCTACGAGCAGTACTTC
NA,TRBV7-6,TRBJ1-1,TRBD1,CASSLEGRGMNTEAFF,TGTGCCAGCAGCTTAGAAGGCAGGGGGATGAACACTGAAGCTTTCTTT
NA,TRBV7-9,TRBJ2-7,TRBD2,CASSLAGLAGDEQYF,TGTGCCAGCAGCTTAGCGGGACTAGCGGGGGACGAGCAGTACTTC
NA,TRBV19,TRBJ2-2,TRBD1,CASRVGQANTGELFF,TGTGCCAGTAGGGTGGGACAGGCCAACACCGGGGAGCTGTTTTTT
NA,TRBV2,TRBJ2-1,TRBD1,CASSVTGTHNEQFF,TGTGCCAGCAGTGTGACAGGGACGCACAATGAGCAGTTCTTC
NA,TRBV7-2,TRBJ1-2,NA,CASRSGGNYGYTF,TGTGCCAGCAGGTCGGGGGGAAACTATGGCTACACCTTC
NA,TRBV7-2,TRBJ2-3,TRBD2,CASSLASGGTDTQYF,TGTGCCAGCAGCTTAGCTAGCGGGGGCACAGATACGCAGTATTTT
few,TRBV7-9,TRBJ1-4,NA,CASSLGAVEKLFF,TGTGCCAGCAGCTTAGGGGCCGTCGAAAAACTGTTTTTT
NA,TRBV18,TRBJ1-4,TRBD1,CASSPPGQGIEKLFF,TGTGCCAGCTCACCACCGGGACAGGGGATTGAAAAACTGTTTTTT
NA,TRBV12-3/TRBV12-4,TRBJ1-2,NA,CASSSVGSGGYTF,TGTGCCAGCAGTTCGGTGGGGTCGGGAGGCTACACCTTC
NA,TRBV24-1,TRBJ2-5,NA,CATSDLGGEETQYF,TGTGCCACCAGTGATTTAGGGGGAGAAGAGACCCAGTACTTC
NA,TRBV6-6,TRBJ1-5,TRBD1,CASSPGQDQPQHF,TGTGCCAGCAGTCCGGGACAGGATCAGCCCCAGCATTTT
NA,TRBV7-9,TRBJ1-6,NA,CASRWGGRDPSYNSPLHF,TGTGCCAGCAGGTGGGGGGGCAGGGACCCCTCCTATAATTCACCCCTCCACTTT
NA,TRBV4-3,TRBJ1-6,NA,CASSQVQNLPLHF,TGCGCCAGCAGCCAAGTACAGAACCTACCCCTCCACTTT
NA,TRBV5-1,TRBJ2-2,NA,CASKQGTGELFF,TGCGCCAGCAAACAGGGAACCGGGGAGCTGTTTTTT
NA,TRBV28,TRBJ2-2,TRBD2,CASSSPGLAITGELFF,TGTGCCAGCAGTTCACCGGGACTAGCTATCACCGGGGAGCTGTTTTTT
NA,TRBV15,TRBJ2-1,NA,CATSSYNEQFF,TGTGCCACCAGTAGTTACAATGAGCAGTTCTTC
NA,TRBV2,TRBJ2-7,TRBD1,CASRARTGGSYEQYF,TGTGCCAGCAGGGCTCGGACAGGGGGTTCCTACGAGCAGTACTTC
NA,TRBV28,TRBJ1-1,NA,CASSRWTADTEAFF,TGTGCCAGCAGCCGGTGGACTGCGGACACTGAAGCTTTCTTT
NA,TRBV6-5,TRBJ2-1,NA,CASKIEGSRRNEQFF,TGTGCCAGCAAGATTGAGGGAAGCAGAAGGAATGAGCAGTTCTTC
NA,TRBV6-5,TRBJ1-6,TRBD1,CASTFQGGYNSPLHF,TGTGCCAGCACGTTTCAGGGGGGATATAATTCACCCCTCCACTTT
NA,TRBV2,TRBJ1-4,NA,CASSEQGGEKLFF,TGTGCCAGCAGTGAACAGGGAGGAGAAAAACTGTTTTTT
NA,TRBV29-1,TRBJ2-6,NA,CSVDSGANVLTF,TGCAGCGTTGACTCTGGGGCCAACGTCCTGACTTTC
NA,TRBV5-1,TRBJ1-1,NA,CASSPLGAREAFF,TGCGCCAGCAGCCCCTTGGGGGCCCGCGAAGCTTTCTTT
NA,TRBV19,TRBJ2-1,NA,CASSIISSYNEQFF,TGTGCCAGTAGTATAATCAGCTCCTACAATGAGCAGTTCTTC
NA,TRBV7-9,TRBJ1-6,NA,CASNRETGPSNRHNSPLHF,TGTGCCAGCAATAGAGAGACAGGACCTTCTAATAGGCATAATTCACCCCTCCACTTT
NA,TRBV18,TRBJ2-3,TRBD2,CASSPRGGTDTQYF,TGTGCCAGCTCACCGCGGGGGGGCACAGATACGCAGTATTTT
NA,TRBV10-3,TRBJ1-5,TRBD1,CAISSEDRGGQPQHF,TGTGCCATCAGCTCAGAGGACAGGGGCGGTCAGCCCCAGCATTTT
NA,TRBV7-9,TRBJ1-1,NA,CASSWSPVGTEAFF,TGTGCCAGCAGCTGGTCGCCAGTGGGGACTGAAGCTTTCTTT
NA,TRBV7-2,TRBJ2-7,NA,CASSPGAAGEFYEQYF,TGTGCCAGCAGCCCAGGGGCGGCGGGGGAATTCTACGAGCAGTACTTC
NA,TRBV6-5,TRBJ2-5,TRBD2,CASSYSTSGGGETQYF,TGTGCCAGCAGTTACTCGACTAGCGGGGGGGGAGAGACCCAGTACTTC
NA,TRBV5-1,TRBJ2-5,NA,CASSLGLTGYFMTETQYF,TGCGCCAGCAGCTTGGGATTGACAGGCTACTTTATGACGGAGACCCAGTACTTC
NA,TRBV11-2,TRBJ2-1,NA,CASSPPRTLYNEQFF,TGTGCCAGCAGCCCCCCCCGGACTCTCTACAATGAGCAGTTCTTC
few,TRBV6-5,TRBJ2-2,NA,CASRVVGRELFF,TGTGCCAGCAGAGTGGTGGGGCGGGAGCTGTTTTTT
NA,TRBV7-9,TRBJ1-1,TRBD1,CASSLGTTGVNTEAFF,TGTGCCAGCAGCTTGGGGACGACAGGGGTGAACACTGAAGCTTTCTTT
NA,TRBV2,TRBJ2-7,TRBD2,CASSGASGDPYEQYF,TGTGCCAGCAGTGGGGCTAGCGGGGACCCCTACGAGCAGTACTTC
once,TRBV5-6,TRBJ2-5,NA,CASSAPSGAETQYF,TGTGCCAGCAGCGCGCCGTCCGGGGCAGAGACCCAGTACTTC
NA,TRBV7-6,TRBJ1-1,NA,CASSEAWEETMNTEAFF,TGTGCCAGCAGCGAGGCGTGGGAAGAGACAATGAACACTGAAGCTTTCTTT